This entry lists 32 T cell receptor beta chains sequenced from one sample in a study of cytomegalovirus exposure and HLA in healthy donors. The primer mix had 60 Vbeta and 13 Jbeta primers. Libraries were prepared by immunoSEQ multiplex PCR; TCRdb keeps only in-frame clonotypes and omits some of them. The sample includes about 200,000 clones. Specimen: PBMCs. Receptors originate from a girl between 2 and 10 years old in good health and CMV-seropositive.

CDR3 nucleotides: TGTGCCAGCAGCGCACCTCAGGGGATGAGCTCTGGGGCCAACGTCCTGACTTTC. Its translation is CASSAPQGMSSGANVLTF. The rearrangement joins TRBV5-4 to TRBJ2-6; perhaps TRBD1 as D (6 bases). The length of the CDR3 is 18 residues. V was shortened by 4 bases and J by 0 bases, with 17 bases between the two germline ends. Germline-derived CDR1 and CDR2 are SGHNT and YYREEE (reference sequence).

This sequence joins TRBV7-9 and TRBJ2-5, with D perhaps TRBD1 (5 bases). Germline CDR1 and CDR2: SEHNR and FQNEAQ (reference sequence). The CDR3 has 16 amino acids. V dropped 3 bases and J dropped 3 bases, with 17 bases sitting between them. CDR3 in amino acids: CASSFVQGLVKETQYF. The CDR3 DNA is TGTGCCAGCAGCTTCGTGCAGGGCCTTGTCAAAGAGACCCAGTACTTC.

The V gene is TRBV7-9, the J gene TRBJ2-5, with D possibly matching TRBD1 (6 bases). Looked up from germline, CDR1 is SEHNR and CDR2 is FQNEAQ (reference sequence). The V gene lost 3 bases and the J gene lost 1 base, with 9 bases spanning the gap. This CDR3 region has 14 residues. CDR3 in amino acids: CASSLRDTQETQYF. Here the CDR3 DNA reads TGTGCCAGCAGCTTGAGGGACACCCAAGAGACCCAGTACTTC.

The chain is built from TRBV5-1 and TRBJ2-3; D remains unclear. The CDR3 spans 14 residues. CDR1 and CDR2 from the germline V gene are SGHRS and YFSETQ. Between the trimmed V and J ends, which lost 0 bases and 4 bases, there was a span of 9 bases. DNA for the CDR3: TGCGCCAGCAGCTTGGAGTTGGGCCCAGATACGCAGTATTTT. This encodes CASSLELGPDTQYF.

The gene calls are TRBV5-1 and TRBJ2-7; a possible D gene is TRBD2 (5 bases). This CDR3 contains 14 residues. V dropped 5 bases and J dropped 3 bases, with 15 bases sitting between them. The V gene's germline CDR1 is SGHRS and CDR2 YFSETQ. Here the CDR3 DNA reads TGCGCCAGCAGACTTCAAGACCGGGGCTACGAGCAGTACTTC. Translated: CASRLQDRGYEQYF.

The chain joins TRBV11-2 to TRBJ2-7; D not certain. This CDR3 contains 13 residues. The V gene's germline CDR1 is SGHAT and CDR2 FQNNGV. The V end lost 0 bases, the J end lost 4 bases, and 7 bases lay between the germline ends. Here the CDR3 DNA reads TGTGCCAGCAGCTTAGAACACAAGTACGAGCAGTACTTC. This sequence encodes CASSLEHKYEQYF.

The V gene is TRBV7-2, the J gene TRBJ2-7; 10 nucleotides align to TRBD1. This CDR3 comprises 14 residues. Per the germline V gene, CDR1 is SGHTA and CDR2 is FQGNSA. V was clipped by 3 bases and J by 12 bases; unmatched bases: 11. The CDR3: CASSFSPGQGLLYF. In nucleotides, the CDR3 is TGTGCCAGCAGCTTTTCCCCGGGACAGGGGTTACTGTACTTC.

The rearrangement joins TRBV5-4 to TRBJ2-2, with 8 nucleotides matching TRBD1. The CDR3 is made up of 17 amino acids. With V trimmed by 4 bases and J by 6 bases, 14 bases remained unmatched. Germline V CDR1 and CDR2: SGHNT, YYREEE (reference sequence). The CDR3 protein is CASSDQNIQGVAGELFF. CDR3 DNA: TGTGCCAGCAGCGACCAAAACATACAGGGGGTGGCCGGGGAGCTGTTTTTT.

In DNA form, the CDR3 reads TGTGCCAGCAGCCTTGGGACACATACGCAGTATTTT. Its translation is CASSLGTHTQYF. The V call is TRBV6-1, the J call TRBJ2-3; D is possibly TRBD1 (6 bases). Deletions cut 6 bases from V and 7 bases from J, with 11 bases between. Per germline, CDR1 MNHNS and CDR2 SASEGT. The CDR3 runs to 12 residues.

The genes are TRBV14 and TRBJ2-7; 7 bases are shared with TRBD1. CDR1 SGHDN and CDR2 FVKESK come from the germline V gene. The length of the CDR3 is 15 residues. V shed 4 bases, J shed 5 bases, and the junction held 11 bases outside the gene matches. For the CDR3, the DNA is TGTGCCAGCAGCCCGTTTCCGGACAGGAGCCACGAGCAGTACTTC. It translates to CASSPFPDRSHEQYF.

The rearrangement links TRBV7-9 to TRBJ2-7; 9 nucleotides align to TRBD2. The germline V gene has CDR1 SEHNR and CDR2 FQNEAQ (reference sequence). Losses at the gene ends were 4 bases for V and 3 bases for J; bases not matched to a gene: 7. The CDR3 covers 15 residues. Here the CDR3 reads CASSSSGIRYYEQYF. The CDR3 DNA reads TGTGCCAGCAGCTCTAGCGGGATAAGATACTACGAGCAGTACTTC. The whole variable domain, filled in from reference TRBV7-9 and TRBJ2-7, reads DTGVSQNPRHKITKRGQNVTFRCDPISEHNRLYWYRQTLGQGPEFLTYFQNEAQLEKSRLLSDRFSAERPKGSFSTLEIQRTEQGDSAMYLCASSSSGIRYYEQYFGPGTRLTVT.

This chain uses TRBV7-2 with TRBJ2-5, with 10 bases matching TRBD2. V was clipped by 4 bases and J by 5 bases; unmatched bases: 10. Per germline, CDR1 SGHTA and CDR2 FQGNSA. The CDR3 is made up of 16 amino acids. Here the CDR3 reads CASSSRGTSEWETQYF. In DNA, the CDR3 is TGTGCCAGCAGCTCGAGAGGGACTAGCGAGTGGGAGACCCAGTACTTC.

This rearrangement joins TRBV5-1 to TRBJ2-1; TRBD2 agrees at 9 bases. The CDR3 sequence is 15 residues long. Germline V CDR1 and CDR2: SGHRS, YFSETQ. Unmatched junction bases numbered 9, after V lost 4 bases and J lost 7 bases. CDR3 sequence (DNA): TGCGCCAGCAGCCTTAGCGGGAGCCATTCTAATGAGCAGTTCTTC. The encoded protein is CASSLSGSHSNEQFF.

V gene TRBV30 combines with J gene TRBJ2-5; possible D gene TRBD1, 5 bases. V lost 0 bases and J lost 5, with 10 bases in between. CDR1 and CDR2 from the germline V gene are GTSNPN and SVGIG (reference sequence). The CDR3 extends over 13 amino acids. The CDR3 coding sequence is TGTGCCTGGAGTGTGATATGGGGCGAGACCCAGTACTTC. This codes for CAWSVIWGETQYF.

Concerning this clone: In the same sample, other DNA sequences code for this CDR3. The chain carries TRBV28 and TRBJ2-1; 7 bases are a match to TRBD2. The CDR3 covers 12 residues. Looked up from germline, CDR1 is MDHEN and CDR2 is SYDVKM. Losses at the gene ends were 3 bases for V and 7 bases for J; bases not matched to a gene: 0. The CDR3 bases are TGTGCCAGCAGTTTGGGGGGGAATGAGCAGTTCTTC. Amino acids: CASSLGGNEQFF.

For the CDR3, the DNA is TGTGCCAGCAGTCCTAGCGGGAGAACCAAAAACATTCAGTACTTC. As protein: CASSPSGRTKNIQYF. The V and J genes are TRBV6-6 and TRBJ2-4, with 10 bases lining up with TRBD2. The junction had 3 bases not matched to a gene; V was cut back by 5 bases and J by 2 bases. Germline CDR1 reads MNHNY; CDR2 reads SVGAGI (reference sequence). This CDR3 is 15 amino acids long.

V gene TRBV19 combines with J gene TRBJ1-2, with a possible D match to TRBD1 (6 bases). Germline-derived CDR1 and CDR2 are LNHDA and SQIVND (reference sequence). V lost 8 bases, J lost 6 bases, and 7 bases lay in between. The CDR3 is 10 amino acids. Written as DNA, the CDR3 is TGTGCCAGTTACAGGGATGGCTACACCTTC. Its protein product is CASYRDGYTF.

V gene TRBV30 combines with J gene TRBJ1-5; no reliable D call. V was pared by 2 bases and J by 7 bases, with 15 bases between. Germline V CDR1 and CDR2: GTSNPN, SVGIG (reference sequence). The CDR3 contains 14 residues. CDR3 sequence (DNA): TGTGCCTGGAGTCGTGAGGGCCCCGGACAGCCCCAGCATTTT. It translates to CAWSREGPGQPQHF.

The V gene is TRBV6-4, the J gene TRBJ2-3; 12 bases match TRBD2. The CDR3 has 15 amino acids. Germline values: CDR1 MRHNA, CDR2 SNTAGT. Germline trimming cut 5 bases from V and 5 bases from J; bases unmatched to any gene: 5. CDR3 protein: CASSRLAGVGDTQYF. CDR3 bases: TGTGCCAGCAGTAGACTAGCGGGAGTGGGAGATACGCAGTATTTT.

The chain uses TRBV28 and TRBJ2-2; TRBD1 aligns across 9 bases. Germline assignment: CDR1 MDHEN and CDR2 SYDVKM. CDR3 length equals 16 residues. Trimming at V came to 5 bases and at J to 3 bases, leaving 7 bases not matched to a gene. CDR3: CASSITGQGYTGELFF. DNA of the CDR3: TGTGCCAGCAGTATAACGGGACAGGGATACACCGGGGAGCTGTTTTTT.

The chain recombines TRBV19 with TRBJ1-1; D may be TRBD1 (5 bases). CDR1 is LNHDA and CDR2 is SQIVND in the germline V gene (reference sequence). The CDR3 consists of 15 residues. V was pared by 6 bases and J by 4 bases, with 18 bases between. In nucleotides, the CDR3 is TGTGCCAGTAGGGGCCTGACAGAACTTTCCACTGAAGCTTTCTTT. It translates to CASRGLTELSTEAFF.

The V gene is TRBV5-1, the J gene TRBJ2-3; a possible D gene is TRBD2 (6 bases). The CDR3 spans 15 residues. The V gene's germline CDR1 is SGHRS and CDR2 YFSETQ. V lost 5 bases and J 0 bases, leaving 13 bases between the germline ends. CDR3 sequence (DNA): TGCGCCAGCAGTCCTCGGGGGTCTAGCACAGATACGCAGTATTTT. Encoded protein: CASSPRGSSTDTQYF.

The V gene is TRBV6-4, the J gene TRBJ2-2, with D perhaps matching TRBD1 (6 bases). Germline V gene lookup returns CDR1 MRHNA and CDR2 SNTAGT. V gave up 0 bases and J gave up 4 bases, with 15 bases separating them. The CDR3 length is 17 residues. CDR3 amino acids: CASSDSKGESITGELFF. The CDR3 DNA sequence: TGTGCCAGCAGTGACTCGAAGGGGGAGAGCATCACCGGGGAGCTGTTTTTT.

V is TRBV2 and J is TRBJ2-7; 11 bases line up with TRBD2. The J segment lost 5 bases and the V segment lost 6 bases, leaving 9 bases of the junction unmatched. The CDR3 is 15 residues long. CDR1 is SNHLY and CDR2 is FYNNEI in the germline V gene. Here the CDR3 DNA reads TGTGCCAGCAGACCGACTAGCGGGATTTCTCACGAGCAGTACTTC. Amino acid sequence: CASRPTSGISHEQYF.

The chain couples TRBV2 to TRBJ2-1; a weak D match, TRBD2 (6 bases). Germline V gene lookup returns CDR1 SNHLY and CDR2 FYNNEI. The CDR3 is made up of 14 amino acids. Trimming removed 6 bases at V and 2 bases at J, with 11 bases between. The CDR3 coding sequence is TGTGCCAGCAGGGAGACTAGAGCCTACAATGAGCAGTTCTTC. Protein product: CASRETRAYNEQFF.

V is TRBV25-1 and J is TRBJ1-2; 7 nucleotides align to TRBD1. This CDR3 contains 12 residues. V was clipped by 6 bases and J by 8 bases; unmatched bases: 6. CDR1 is MGHDK, CDR2 SYGVNS, per germline. The CDR3 here is CASSRGVLGYTF. CDR3 coding DNA: TGTGCCAGCAGCAGGGGGGTACTAGGCTACACCTTC.

The chain has TRBV9 and TRBJ1-1; 9 bases agree with TRBD1. The germline V gene has CDR1 SGDLS and CDR2 YYNGEE. The CDR3 sequence is 16 residues long. The V and J ends lost 3 bases and 4 bases, in that order; junction bases with no gene match: 10. CDR3 DNA sequence: TGTGCCAGCAGCGCGCCTCGACAGGGGGGGAGCACTGAAGCTTTCTTT. Residues: CASSAPRQGGSTEAFF.

The chain has TRBV7-9 and TRBJ1-1; 10 bases are shared with TRBD1. Trimming removed 6 bases from V and 6 bases from J; junction bases left unmatched: 13. Germline V gene sequence: CDR1 SEHNR, CDR2 FQNEAQ (reference sequence). The CDR3 totals 16 residues. The CDR3 spells CASSPSSGTGESEAFF. The DNA of the CDR3 is TGTGCCAGCAGTCCTAGCTCCGGGACAGGGGAGTCTGAAGCTTTCTTT.

The V call is TRBV7-9, the J call TRBJ2-1, with D perhaps TRBD1 (5 bases). CDR1 and CDR2 (germline): SEHNR, FQNEAQ (reference sequence). The CDR3 sequence is 11 residues long. With 3 bases removed from V and 9 bases from J, the gap between germline ends came to 6 bases. In nucleotides, the CDR3 is TGTGCCAGCAGCTTTAGGGGTGAGCAGTTCTTC. Protein product: CASSFRGEQFF. Supplemented by reference TRBV7-9 and TRBJ2-1, the full variable domain reads DTGVSQNPRHKITKRGQNVTFRCDPISEHNRLYWYRQTLGQGPEFLTYFQNEAQLEKSRLLSDRFSAERPKGSFSTLEIQRTEQGDSAMYLCASSFRGEQFFGPGTRLTVL.

The chain combines TRBV6-5 with TRBJ1-2; D call uncertain. The germline gives CDR1 MNHEY, CDR2 SVGAGI. The CDR3 spans 12 residues. V dropped 7 bases and J dropped 3 bases, with 9 bases sitting between them. The CDR3 nucleotides are TGTGCCAGCAAGGCGGGAGACTATGGCTACACCTTC. This translates into CASKAGDYGYTF.

The V gene is TRBV28, the J gene TRBJ2-5, with D possibly TRBD2 on 6 matching bases. The CDR3 contains 13 residues. Germline assignment: CDR1 MDHEN and CDR2 SYDVKM. The V end was cut by 6 bases, the J end by 5 bases, with 13 bases between. CDR3 amino acids: CASRESGRETQYF. In DNA form, the CDR3 reads TGTGCCAGCAGAGAATCAGGGAGGGAGACCCAGTACTTC.

The chain uses TRBV2 and TRBJ2-7; TRBD2 aligns across 9 bases. Per germline, CDR1 SNHLY and CDR2 FYNNEI. This CDR3 spans 14 amino acids. V was clipped by 3 bases and J by 3 bases; unmatched bases: 3. DNA for the CDR3: TGTGCCAGCAGTGATCTAGCGGGGATCTACGAGCAGTACTTC. Its protein product is CASSDLAGIYEQYF. The full variable domain, rest sourced from reference TRBV2 and TRBJ2-7, is EPEVTQTPSHQVTQMGQEVILRCVPISNHLYFYWYRQILGQKVEFLVSFYNNEISEKSEIFDDQFSVERPDGSNFTLKIRSTKLEDSAMYFCASSDLAGIYEQYFGPGTRLTVT.